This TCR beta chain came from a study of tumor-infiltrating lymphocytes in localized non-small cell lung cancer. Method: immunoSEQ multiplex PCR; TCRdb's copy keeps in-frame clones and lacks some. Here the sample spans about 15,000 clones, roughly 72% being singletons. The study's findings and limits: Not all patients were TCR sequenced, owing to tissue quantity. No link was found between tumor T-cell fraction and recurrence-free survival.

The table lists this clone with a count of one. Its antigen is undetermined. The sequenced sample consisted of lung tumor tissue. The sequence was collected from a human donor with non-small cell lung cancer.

CDR3 sequence (DNA): TGTGCCAGCAGCCACAACAGGGTATTCAACAATGAGCAGTTCTTC. Its translation is CASSHNRVFNNEQFF. The chain recombines TRBV14 with TRBJ2-1; D may be TRBD1 (6 bases). The CDR3 is 15 residues long. Trimming pared 3 bases from V and 5 bases from J, leaving 14 bases between. The germline CDR1 and CDR2 sequences are SGHDN and FVKESK. Based on the CDR3 plus reference TRBV14 and TRBJ2-1, the full variable domain is EAGVTQFPSHSVIEKGQTVTLRCDPISGHDNLYWYRRVMGKEIKFLLHFVKESKQDESGMPNNRFLAERTGGTYSTLKVQPAELEDSGVYFCASSHNRVFNNEQFFGPGTRLTVL.